This paragraph reports one T cell receptor beta chain. These data are taken from a study of T cell changes during pregnancy in multiple sclerosis. Profiled with immunoSEQ multiplex PCR; TCRdb holds only in-frame clones, not every one. Of about 57,000 clones listed, approximately 90% are singletons. V gave up 5 bases and J gave up 0 bases; unmatched junction bases: 4. CDR1 is MNHEY and CDR2 is SMNVEV in the germline V gene (reference sequence). The CDR3 runs 16 residues. V is TRBV27 and J is TRBJ2-1; TRBD2 matches at 10 bases. This receptor was identified in a female donor in good health, enrolled as a control in a pregnancy study. This specimen consisted of peripheral blood, obtained in the first trimester of pregnancy. The CDR3 loop is CASSELAGSSYNEQFF. As DNA, the CDR3 is TGTGCCAGCAGTGAACTAGCGGGAAGCTCCTACAATGAGCAGTTCTTC.